These 7 T cell receptor beta chains were sequenced from one sample in a study of technical replicates of blood from a handful of donors. Measured with immunoSEQ multiplex PCR; TCRdb has only the in-frame clones, and not every one. The profile shows under 90,000 clones, roughly 94% of them singletons. The specimen sequenced was T cells isolated from PBMCs. Source of these receptors: a human donor in good health.

The chain employs TRBV5-6 and TRBJ1-1; the D is unclear. V was trimmed by 4 bases and J by 6 bases, leaving 19 bases between them. Germline V gives CDR1 SGHDT, CDR2 YYEEEE. The CDR3 has 15 amino acids. Here the CDR3 DNA reads TGTGCCAGCAGCCCGATCGACACAGTGGGCGCTGAAGCTTTCTTT. The encoded protein is CASSPIDTVGAEAFF.

CDR3 DNA: TGTGCCAGCAGCTTAGGGCGCGGCAATGAGCAGTTCTTC. Translated: CASSLGRGNEQFF. V usage is TRBV13 and J usage is TRBJ2-1, with D unresolved. This CDR3 spans 13 amino acids. CDR1 PRHDT and CDR2 FYEKMQ come from the germline V gene (reference sequence). Deletions cut 0 bases from V and 6 bases from J, with 6 bases between.

The chain is built from TRBV6-1 and TRBJ2-7, with 12 bases that match TRBD1. CDR1 is MNHNS and CDR2 is SASEGT in the germline V gene. This CDR3 contains 15 residues. The ends lost 6 bases at V and 5 bases at J; junction bases unmatched: 8. CDR3 bases: TGTGCCAGCAGGGTGGGGGGACAGGGGGCCCACGAGCAGTACTTC. It encodes CASRVGGQGAHEQYF.

J is TRBJ1-1 and V is TRBV6-5, with a weak D call TRBD1 (5 bases). The CDR3 totals 15 residues. V dropped 6 bases and J dropped 3 bases, with 17 bases sitting between them. The germline CDR1 and CDR2 sequences are MNHEY and SVGAGI. The CDR3 sequence is CASSYAAGQDTEAFF. The CDR3 DNA follows: TGTGCCAGCAGCTACGCGGCAGGGCAGGACACTGAAGCTTTCTTT.

The chain carries TRBV5-1 and TRBJ1-5; D call uncertain. V lost 4 bases, J lost 2 bases, and 10 bases lay in between. The germline gives CDR1 SGHRS, CDR2 YFSETQ. This CDR3 is 14 amino acids long. The CDR3 spells CASSEGSGNQPQHF. For the CDR3, the DNA is TGCGCCAGCAGCGAGGGAAGTGGCAATCAGCCCCAGCATTTT.

The CDR3 DNA reads as TGTGCCAGCAGTTTTGGTCCGGCAGGGGGTTTCACTGAAGCTTTCTTT. Residues: CASSFGPAGGFTEAFF. V is TRBV27 and J is TRBJ1-1; TRBD1 agrees at 7 bases. The CDR3 extends over 16 amino acids. The germline gives CDR1 MNHEY, CDR2 SMNVEV (reference sequence). The V and J ends lost 3 bases and 4 bases, in that order; junction bases with no gene match: 11.

CDR3 nucleotide sequence: TGTGCCAGCAGCTTAGGGACGACTAGCGGGGATACGCAGTATTTT. It is translated as CASSLGTTSGDTQYF. The chain joins TRBV7-3 to TRBJ2-3, with 10 positions matching TRBD2. From germline, CDR1 is SGHTA and CDR2 FQGTGA. Unmatched junction bases numbered 5, after V lost 2 bases and J lost 6 bases. This CDR3 region has 15 residues.